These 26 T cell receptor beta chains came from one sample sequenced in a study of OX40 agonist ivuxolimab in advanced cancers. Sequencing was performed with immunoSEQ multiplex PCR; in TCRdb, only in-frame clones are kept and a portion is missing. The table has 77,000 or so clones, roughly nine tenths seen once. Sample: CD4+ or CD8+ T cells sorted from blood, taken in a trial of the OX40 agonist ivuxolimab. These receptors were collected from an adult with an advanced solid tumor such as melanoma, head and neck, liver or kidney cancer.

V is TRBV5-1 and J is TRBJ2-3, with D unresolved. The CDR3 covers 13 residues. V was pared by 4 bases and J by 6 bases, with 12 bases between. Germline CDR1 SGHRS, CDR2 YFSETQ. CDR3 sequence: CASSIESPDTQYF. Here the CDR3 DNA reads TGCGCCAGCAGCATTGAGTCTCCCGATACGCAGTATTTT.

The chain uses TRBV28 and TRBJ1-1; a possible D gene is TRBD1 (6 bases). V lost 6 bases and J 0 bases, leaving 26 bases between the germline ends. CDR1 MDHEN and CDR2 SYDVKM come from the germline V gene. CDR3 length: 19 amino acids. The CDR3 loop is CASRVAGMGAQILNTEAFF. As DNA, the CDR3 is TGTGCCAGCAGGGTGGCTGGGATGGGGGCGCAAATCTTGAACACTGAAGCTTTCTTT.

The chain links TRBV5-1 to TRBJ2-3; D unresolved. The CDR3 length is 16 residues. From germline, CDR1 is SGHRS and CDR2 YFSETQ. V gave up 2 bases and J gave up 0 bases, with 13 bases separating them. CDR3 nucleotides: TGCGCCAGCAGCTTAACCCGCATATCTAGCACAGATACGCAGTATTTT. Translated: CASSLTRISSTDTQYF.

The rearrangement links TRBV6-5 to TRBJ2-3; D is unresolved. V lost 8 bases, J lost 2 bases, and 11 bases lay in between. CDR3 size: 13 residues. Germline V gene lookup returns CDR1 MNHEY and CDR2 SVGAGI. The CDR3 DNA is TGTGCCAGCCAGTTCACCATCACAGATACGCAGTATTTT. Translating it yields CASQFTITDTQYF.

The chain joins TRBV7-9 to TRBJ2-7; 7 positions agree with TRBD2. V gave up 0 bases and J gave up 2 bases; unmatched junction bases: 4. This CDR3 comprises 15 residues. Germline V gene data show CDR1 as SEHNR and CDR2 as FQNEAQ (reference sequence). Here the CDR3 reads CASSLAGTTAYEQYF. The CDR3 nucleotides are TGTGCCAGCAGCTTAGCCGGGACTACTGCCTACGAGCAGTACTTC.

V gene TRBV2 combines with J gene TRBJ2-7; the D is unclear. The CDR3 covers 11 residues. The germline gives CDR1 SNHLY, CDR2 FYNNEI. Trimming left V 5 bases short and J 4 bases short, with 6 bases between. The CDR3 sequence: CASSRDYEQYF. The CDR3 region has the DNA TGTGCCAGCAGTAGGGATTACGAGCAGTACTTC.

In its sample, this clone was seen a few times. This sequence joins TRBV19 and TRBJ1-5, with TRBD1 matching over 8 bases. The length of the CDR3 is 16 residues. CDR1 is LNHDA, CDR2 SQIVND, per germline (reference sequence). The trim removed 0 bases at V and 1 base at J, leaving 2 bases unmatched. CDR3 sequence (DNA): TGTGCCAGTAGTATAGAGAGGACAGGGAGCAATCAGCCCCAGCATTTT. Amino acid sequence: CASSIERTGSNQPQHF. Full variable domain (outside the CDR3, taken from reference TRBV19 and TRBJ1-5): DGGITQSPKYLFRKEGQNVTLSCEQNLNHDAMYWYRQDPGQGLRLIYYSQIVNDFQKGDIAEGYSVSREKKESFPLTVTSAQKNPTAFYLCASSIERTGSNQPQHFGDGTRLSIL.

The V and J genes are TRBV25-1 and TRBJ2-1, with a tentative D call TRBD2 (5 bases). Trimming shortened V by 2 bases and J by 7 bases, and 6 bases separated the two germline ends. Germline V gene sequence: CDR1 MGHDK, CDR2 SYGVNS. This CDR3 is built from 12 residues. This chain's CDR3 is CASSEGLNEQFF. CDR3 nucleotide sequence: TGTGCCAGCAGTGAAGGACTTAATGAGCAGTTCTTC.

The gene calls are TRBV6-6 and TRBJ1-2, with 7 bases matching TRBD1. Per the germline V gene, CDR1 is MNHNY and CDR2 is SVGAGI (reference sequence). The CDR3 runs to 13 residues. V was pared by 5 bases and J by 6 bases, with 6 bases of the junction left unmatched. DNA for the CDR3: TGTGCCAGCAGTCGTGACAGGGAGGATGGCTACACCTTC. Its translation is CASSRDREDGYTF.

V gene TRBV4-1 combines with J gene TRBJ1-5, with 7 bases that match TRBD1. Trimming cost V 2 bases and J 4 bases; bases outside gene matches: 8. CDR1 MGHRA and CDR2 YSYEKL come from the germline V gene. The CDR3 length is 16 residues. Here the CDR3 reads CASSQPGRGRNQPQHF. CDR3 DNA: TGCGCCAGCAGCCAACCCGGAAGGGGGCGGAATCAGCCCCAGCATTTT.

This CDR3 reads CASSQEGAGVDTGELFF. CDR3 DNA: TGTGCCAGCAGCCAAGAAGGGGCAGGGGTGGACACCGGGGAGCTGTTTTTT. The rearrangement uses TRBV4-2 and TRBJ2-2; tentative D call: TRBD1 (6 bases). V was pared by 0 bases and J by 3 bases, with 14 bases between. Per the germline V gene, CDR1 is LGHNA and CDR2 is YNFKEQ. The CDR3 sequence is 17 residues long.

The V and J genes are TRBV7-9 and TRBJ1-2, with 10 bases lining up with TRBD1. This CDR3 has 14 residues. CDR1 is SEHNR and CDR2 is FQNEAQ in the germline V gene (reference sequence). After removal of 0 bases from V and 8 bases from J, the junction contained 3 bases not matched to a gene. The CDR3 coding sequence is TGTGCCAGCAGCTTAGCTGGGACAGGGGACGGCTACACCTTC. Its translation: CASSLAGTGDGYTF.

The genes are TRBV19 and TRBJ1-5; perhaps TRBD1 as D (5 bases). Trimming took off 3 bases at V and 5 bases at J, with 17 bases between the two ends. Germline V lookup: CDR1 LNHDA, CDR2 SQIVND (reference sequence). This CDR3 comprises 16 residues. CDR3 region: CASSIWRQGRDQPQHF. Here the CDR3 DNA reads TGTGCCAGTAGTATCTGGCGGCAGGGCAGGGATCAGCCCCAGCATTTT.

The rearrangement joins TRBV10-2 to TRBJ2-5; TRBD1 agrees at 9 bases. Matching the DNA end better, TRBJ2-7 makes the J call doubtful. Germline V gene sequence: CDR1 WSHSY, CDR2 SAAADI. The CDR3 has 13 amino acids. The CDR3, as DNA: TGCGCCAGCATCGGGACAGGGACGTACGAGCAGTACTTC. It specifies CASIGTGTYEQYF.

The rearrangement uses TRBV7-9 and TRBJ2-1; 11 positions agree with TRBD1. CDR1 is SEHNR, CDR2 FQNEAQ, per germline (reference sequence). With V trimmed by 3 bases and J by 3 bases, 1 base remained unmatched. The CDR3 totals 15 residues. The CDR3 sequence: CASSFGTGGYNEQFF. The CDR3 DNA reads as TGTGCCAGCAGCTTTGGGACAGGGGGCTACAATGAGCAGTTCTTC. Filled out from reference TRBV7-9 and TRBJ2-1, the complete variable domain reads DTGVSQNPRHKITKRGQNVTFRCDPISEHNRLYWYRQTLGQGPEFLTYFQNEAQLEKSRLLSDRFSAERPKGSFSTLEIQRTEQGDSAMYLCASSFGTGGYNEQFFGPGTRLTVL.

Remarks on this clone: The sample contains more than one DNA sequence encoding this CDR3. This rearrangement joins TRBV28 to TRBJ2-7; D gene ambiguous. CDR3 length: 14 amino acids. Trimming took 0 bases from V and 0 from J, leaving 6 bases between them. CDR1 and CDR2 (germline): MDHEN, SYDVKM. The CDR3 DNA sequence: TGTGCCAGCAGTTTATGGGCAAGCTCCTACGAGCAGTACTTC. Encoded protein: CASSLWASSYEQYF.

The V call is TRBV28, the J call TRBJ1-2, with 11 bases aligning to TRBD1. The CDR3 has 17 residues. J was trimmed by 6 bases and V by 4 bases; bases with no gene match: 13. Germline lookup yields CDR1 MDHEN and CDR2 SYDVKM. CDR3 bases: TGTGCCAGCAGTTCGGGCGGCTTGGGACAGGGGGGTGATGGCTACACCTTC. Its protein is CASSSGGLGQGGDGYTF.

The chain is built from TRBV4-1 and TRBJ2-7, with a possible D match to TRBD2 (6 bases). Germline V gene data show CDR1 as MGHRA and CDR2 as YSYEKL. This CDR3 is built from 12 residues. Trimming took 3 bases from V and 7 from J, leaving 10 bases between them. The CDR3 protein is CASSQRGGEQYF. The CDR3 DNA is TGCGCCAGCAGCCAGCGTGGAGGGGAGCAGTACTTC.

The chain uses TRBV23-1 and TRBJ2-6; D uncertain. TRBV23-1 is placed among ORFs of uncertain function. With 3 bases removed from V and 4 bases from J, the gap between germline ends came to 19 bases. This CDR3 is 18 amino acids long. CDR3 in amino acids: CASSQKSQVQTGANVLTF. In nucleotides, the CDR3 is TGCGCCAGCAGTCAGAAGAGCCAGGTCCAGACCGGGGCCAACGTCCTGACTTTC.

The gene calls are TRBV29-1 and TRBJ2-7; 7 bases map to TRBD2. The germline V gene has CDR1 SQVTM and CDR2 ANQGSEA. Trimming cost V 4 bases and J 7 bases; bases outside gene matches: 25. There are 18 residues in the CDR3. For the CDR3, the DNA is TGCAGCGTTGTCCCGGGGACGGGGGGAGGGCTCGGCTGGAAGGAGCAGTACTTC. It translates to CSVVPGTGGGLGWKEQYF.

This CDR3 is CASSLLWTAAFF. In DNA, the CDR3 is TGTGCCAGCAGCCTCCTTTGGACAGCGGCTTTCTTT. The chain employs TRBV28 and TRBJ1-1; D is perhaps TRBD1 (6 bases). Germline-derived CDR1 and CDR2 are MDHEN and SYDVKM. The CDR3 runs 12 residues. Trimming pared 6 bases from V and 11 bases from J, leaving 16 bases between.

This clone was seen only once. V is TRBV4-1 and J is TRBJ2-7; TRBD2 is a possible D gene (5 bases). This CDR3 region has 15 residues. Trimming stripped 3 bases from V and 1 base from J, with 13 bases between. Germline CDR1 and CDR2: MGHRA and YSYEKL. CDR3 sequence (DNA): TGCGCCAGCAGCCACACACTAGTCAGGTCCTACGAGCAGTACTTC. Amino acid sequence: CASSHTLVRSYEQYF.

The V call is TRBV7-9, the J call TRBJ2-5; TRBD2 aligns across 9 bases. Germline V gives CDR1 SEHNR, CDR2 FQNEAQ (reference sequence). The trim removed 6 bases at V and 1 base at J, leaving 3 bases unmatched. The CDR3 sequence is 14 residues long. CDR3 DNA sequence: TGTGCCAGCAGTAAACTAGCGGGCCAAGAGACCCAGTACTTC. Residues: CASSKLAGQETQYF.

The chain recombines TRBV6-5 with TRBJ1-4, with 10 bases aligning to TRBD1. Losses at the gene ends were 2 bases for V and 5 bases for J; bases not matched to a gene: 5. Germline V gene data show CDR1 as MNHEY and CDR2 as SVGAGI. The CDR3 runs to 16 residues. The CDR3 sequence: CASSYDRGRANEKLFF. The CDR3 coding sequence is TGTGCCAGCAGTTACGACAGGGGGCGCGCAAATGAAAAACTGTTTTTT.

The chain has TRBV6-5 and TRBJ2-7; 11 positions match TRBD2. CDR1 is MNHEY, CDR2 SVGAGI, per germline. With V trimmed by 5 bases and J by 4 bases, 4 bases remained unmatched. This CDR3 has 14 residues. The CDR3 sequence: CASSRSGRAYEQYF. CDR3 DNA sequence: TGTGCCAGCAGTCGTAGCGGGAGGGCTTACGAGCAGTACTTC.

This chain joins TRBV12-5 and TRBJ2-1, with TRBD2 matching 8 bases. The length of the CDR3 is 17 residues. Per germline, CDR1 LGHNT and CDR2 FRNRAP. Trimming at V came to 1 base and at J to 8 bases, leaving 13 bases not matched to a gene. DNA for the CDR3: TGTGCTAGTGGTTTGGGCACAGATAGCGGGACGGTTTATGAGCAGTTCTTC. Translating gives CASGLGTDSGTVYEQFF. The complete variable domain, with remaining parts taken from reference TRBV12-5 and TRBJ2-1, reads DARVTQTPRHKVTEMGQEVTMRCQPILGHNTVFWYRQTMMQGLELLAYFRNRAPLDDSGMPKDRFSAEMPDATLATLKIQPSEPRDSAVYFCASGLGTDSGTVYEQFFGPGTRLTVL.